This T cell receptor beta chain stems from a study of cytomegalovirus exposure and HLA in healthy donors. Findings and caveats of the study: The study carried out a later analysis of TCR beta sequences. It associated 15,000 to 20,000 of them with specific HLA alleles at a false discovery rate of 0.05. Cytomegalovirus status, reportedly, was diagnosed with high specificity and sensitivity by the classifier. Most TCR sequences showed up rarely, but some public TCRs showed up in many donors.

The PCR made use of 60 Vbeta and 13 Jbeta primers. Here immunoSEQ multiplex PCR was the method, and the copy in TCRdb shows in-frame clones only, minus some. The table shows a few hundred thousand clones, with approximately 82% occurring only once. This clone was seen once. Its antigen is unknown. The germline V gene has CDR1 LNHDA and CDR2 SQIVND (reference sequence). Trimming cost V 6 bases and J 8 bases, with 25 bases left between them. The CDR3 contains 16 residues. The receptor was isolated from a woman aged 40 to 55 in good health and CMV-seronegative. The rearrangement uses TRBV19 and TRBJ1-2, with a weak D call TRBD1 (5 bases). The sample taken for sequencing was PBMCs. The CDR3 protein is CASSPSPRQGLGGYTF. The DNA for the CDR3 is TGTGCCAGTAGCCCCTCCCCCCGCCAGGGACTCGGCGGCTACACCTTC.